This T cell receptor (beta chain) was recorded in a study of T cells in Graves' hyperthyroidism and ophthalmopathy (dated by TCRdb to between 2019 and 2020). Regarding the study in general: Peripheral blood samples were taken at initial diagnosis, before any treatment was given. A discovery cohort of approximately 97 patients, about 40 with Graves' ophthalmopathy and under 60 with stable Graves' hyperthyroidism, was used to find distinguishing TCR V-J signatures. After blood sampling, hyperthyroidism patients were treated with methimazole at a starting dose of 30 mg daily, and ophthalmopathy patients were treated with high-dose intravenous methylprednisolone. According to the paper, TCR Vbeta CDR3 sequencing was carried out on 135 peripheral blood samples, which came from fewer than 50 ophthalmopathy, around 75 hyperthyroidism and approximately 17 progressor patients. Thyroid tissue and blood T-cell repertoires from about 6 Graves' hyperthyroidism patients were also compared in the study. Prospective prediction of ophthalmopathy was tested in an independent validation cohort consisting of 18 to 20 hyperthyroidism patients and over 15 patients who later progressed to ophthalmopathy. The 100 or so discovery patients were randomly split 7:3 into training and test sets. The paper's findings and limits, for the study overall: In validation, the model predicted progression to ophthalmopathy a median of approximately 6.3 months before onset, with approximately 70% sensitivity and about 72% specificity. Sample size was not statistically predetermined, and blinding of investigators to group allocation was not performed. A model built on a 13 V-J signature distinguished ophthalmopathy from stable hyperthyroidism, reaching roughly 88% sensitivity and around 81% specificity in cross-validation and 80%/75% in testing. Most expanded thyroid clonotypes (frequency above 0.001) were also detected in blood, suggesting blood repertoires may reflect thyroid immune responses.

The TCR beta CDR3 regions were amplified from the RNA transcripts. A first-round RT-PCR of the TCR CDR3 used the HTBI primer set with the Qiagen OneStep RT-PCR kit. Libraries were constructed in a second round of multiplex PCR, after which size selection and purification were performed. Libraries were sequenced paired-end with 100 bp reads on an Illumina HiSeq2000. The study's processing was this. SOAPnuke was used to process the raw data, throwing out any read that contained adapters or uncalled bases, had a mean Phred below 15, or lacked an exact constant-primer or identifier match. COPE v1.2.5 was used to merge the high-quality paired reads, and each unique nucleotide sequence was defined as a clonotype. MiTCR v1.1 was used to align clonotypes to the IMGT TRBV, TRBD and TRBJ reference segments. The analysis was restricted to V-J combinations with a frequency above 0.0001, which together covered around 99% of the repertoires. A TCS score was defined as the ratio between F50 (clonal expansion) and ExV (chaos), using BLOSUM62-based TCRdist between CDR3 peptides within each V-J. Welch's t-statistics and random forest reduced roughly 530 V-J features to under 15, which were used in a naive Bayes classifier (R e1071). TCRdb redid the processing of the public reads, applying fastp at Q25 and MiXCR, and retained in-frame beta chains. Rows merge per CDR3 protein into single entries with the most common DNA and genes. The V and J calls come from TCRdb's annotation, not from the publication. Within this sample are a few hundred thousand distinct CDR3 sequences, with about 14% of them counted one time only. The ten largest clones add up to around a fifth of the sample.

The germline V gene specifies SGHVS as CDR1 and FQNEAQ as CDR2. Inclusive of the bounding cysteine and phenylalanine, the CDR3 is 13 residues long. The only DNA kept is the CDR3, 39 bases in frame from the first base. V has 7 bases trimmed and J has 2 bases trimmed; junction bases matching no gene number 4. Moderately to severely active disease, a Clinical Activity Score of at least 3, a NOSPECS grade of at least 4, and a duration under 3 months were present in ophthalmopathy patients. Patients with uncontrolled infections, other autoimmune diseases, pregnancy or lactation were excluded. Diagnoses were established on the basis of clinical symptoms, serum thyroxine and TRAb, thyroid ultrasound, and orbital computed tomography. Ficoll-Paque density gradient centrifugation was used to isolate PBMCs from 10 ml of fresh peripheral blood. Trizol reagent was used to extract total RNA, and RNA quality was then checked on an Agilent 2100 Bioanalyzer.

This clonotype was counted many times. The clone's antigen remains unknown. The record has no base qualities; no much larger clone is one base away. The clonotype was recovered from a woman aged 25-40 years with Graves' ophthalmopathy. The sample taken for sequencing was blood. Here the chain combines TRBV7-8 and TRBJ2-7; the central 8 bases match TRBD1. CDR3 sequence: CASKWTGPYEQYF. The bases are TGTGCCAGCAAATGGACAGGGCCCTACGAGCAGTACTTC.